What follows are 12 T cell receptor beta chains derived from one specimen sequenced in a study of cytomegalovirus exposure and HLA in healthy donors. Repertoires were generated with immunoSEQ multiplex PCR, while TCRdb's copy carries only in-frame clones and drops some. The profile shows more than 85,000 clones, around nine tenths of them singletons. The sequenced sample consisted of PBMCs. The receptors come from a young woman in good health and CMV-seropositive.

This chain links TRBV6-6 with TRBJ1-3, with D possibly TRBD1 on 5 matching bases. Germline V lookup: CDR1 MNHNY, CDR2 SVGAGI (reference sequence). CDR3 size: 11 residues. CDR3 bases: TGTGCGGGGGGTACCGGAAACACCATATATTTT. This gives the protein CAGGTGNTIYF.

This chain connects TRBV28 to TRBJ2-7; tentative D call: TRBD1 (5 bases). Germline V gene lookup returns CDR1 MDHEN and CDR2 SYDVKM. Trimming pared 5 bases from V and 2 bases from J, leaving 13 bases between. This CDR3 spans 14 amino acids. CDR3 in amino acids: CASSPLTETYEQYF. The CDR3 bases are TGTGCCAGCAGTCCATTGACAGAAACCTACGAGCAGTACTTC.

The chain couples TRBV7-8 to TRBJ1-1; TRBD1 matches at 9 bases. Germline V lookup: CDR1 SGHVS, CDR2 FQNEAQ. The CDR3 loop spans 15 amino acids. Trimming took 3 bases from V and 3 from J; bases not matched to a gene: 5. Here the CDR3 DNA reads TGTGCCAGCAGCTTGGACAGGGGTTCGGACACTGAAGCTTTCTTT. Translating gives CASSLDRGSDTEAFF.

The rearrangement links TRBV2 to TRBJ1-1; possibly TRBD1 for D (5 bases). The CDR3 totals 16 residues. Germline V gene data show CDR1 as SNHLY and CDR2 as FYNNEI. V dropped 6 bases and J dropped 3 bases, with 20 bases sitting between them. The CDR3 sequence: CASSPLGGSQDTEAFF. CDR3 in DNA: TGTGCCAGCAGCCCTTTGGGGGGGAGCCAGGACACTGAAGCTTTCTTT.

The chain couples TRBV28 to TRBJ1-3; tentative D call: TRBD1 (5 bases). CDR1 is MDHEN and CDR2 is SYDVKM in the germline V gene. The CDR3 extends over 14 amino acids. V was clipped by 4 bases and J by 0 bases, with 7 bases between them. CDR3: CASSSTVSGNTIYF. In DNA, the CDR3 is TGTGCCAGCAGTTCGACAGTCTCTGGAAACACCATATATTTT.

The gene calls are TRBV27 and TRBJ1-5, with unresolved D. Germline values: CDR1 MNHEY, CDR2 SMNVEV (reference sequence). This CDR3 has 15 residues. V gave up 2 bases and J gave up 3 bases, with 11 bases separating them. CDR3 sequence: CASSLEPLPNQPQHF. In nucleotides, the CDR3 is TGTGCCAGCAGTTTAGAACCGCTACCCAATCAGCCCCAGCATTTT.

The V call is TRBV30, the J call TRBJ1-4; 11 nucleotides align to TRBD1. The germline V gene encodes CDR1 GTSNPN and CDR2 SVGIG (reference sequence). The CDR3 consists of 16 residues. V lost 3 bases to trimming and J lost 5 bases; unmatched junction nucleotides: 8. CDR3 loop: CAWSAGTGGWNEKLFF. Written as DNA, the CDR3 is TGTGCCTGGAGCGCCGGGACAGGGGGATGGAATGAAAAACTGTTTTTT.

This clone has a handful of counts. The chain joins TRBV2 to TRBJ1-6, with 8 bases aligning to TRBD1. The germline gives CDR1 SNHLY, CDR2 FYNNEI. Germline trimming cut 6 bases from V and 10 bases from J; bases unmatched to any gene: 8. CDR3 length equals 14 residues. Written as DNA, the CDR3 is TGTGCCAGCAGGGCGACAGGGGCCAGATCACCCCTCCACTTT. This gives the protein CASRATGARSPLHF. Drawing the rest from reference TRBV2 and TRBJ1-6, the complete variable domain is EPEVTQTPSHQVTQMGQEVILRCVPISNHLYFYWYRQILGQKVEFLVSFYNNEISEKSEIFDDQFSVERPDGSNFTLKIRSTKLEDSAMYFCASRATGARSPLHFGNGTRLTVT.

This chain connects TRBV2 to TRBJ2-7; TRBD1 aligns across 10 bases. Germline V lookup: CDR1 SNHLY, CDR2 FYNNEI. The length of the CDR3 is 14 residues. V was clipped by 6 bases and J by 3 bases; unmatched bases: 5. CDR3 nucleotides: TGTGCCAGCAGGAGGGACAGGGGAAACTACGAGCAGTACTTC. Translating gives CASRRDRGNYEQYF. The entire variable domain, with the rest obtained from reference TRBV2 and TRBJ2-7, is as follows: EPEVTQTPSHQVTQMGQEVILRCVPISNHLYFYWYRQILGQKVEFLVSFYNNEISEKSEIFDDQFSVERPDGSNFTLKIRSTKLEDSAMYFCASRRDRGNYEQYFGPGTRLTVT.

This chain links TRBV5-5 with TRBJ2-1; D possibly corresponds to TRBD2 (5 bases). In germline, CDR1 is SGHKS, CDR2 YYEKEE (reference sequence). Trimming left V 5 bases short and J 0 bases short, with 12 bases between. The CDR3 spans 15 residues. CDR3 DNA sequence: TGTGCCAGCAGTCTAGACGGGATCTCCTACAATGAGCAGTTCTTC. This encodes CASSLDGISYNEQFF. The full variable domain, with the rest looked up from reference TRBV5-5 and TRBJ2-1, is DAGVTQSPTHLIKTRGQQVTLRCSPISGHKSVSWYQQVLGQGPQFIFQYYEKEERGRGNFPDRFSARQFPNYSSELNVNALLLGDSALYLCASSLDGISYNEQFFGPGTRLTVL.

The chain couples TRBV29-1 to TRBJ2-3; maybe TRBD1 (5 bases). Per the germline V gene, CDR1 is SQVTM and CDR2 is ANQGSEA. The CDR3 runs 10 residues. V lost 5 bases and J 5 bases, leaving 5 bases between the germline ends. CDR3 sequence (DNA): TGCAGCGTTCAGGGAGATACGCAGTATTTT. Encoded protein: CSVQGDTQYF.

This rearrangement joins TRBV13 to TRBJ2-1, with 8 bases matching TRBD1. Germline values: CDR1 PRHDT, CDR2 FYEKMQ (reference sequence). The CDR3 covers 14 residues. V lost 0 bases and J lost 8; bases outside the gene matches: 3. The CDR3 loop reads CASSLGGQGDEQFF. In DNA, the CDR3 is TGTGCCAGCAGCTTAGGCGGACAGGGCGATGAGCAGTTCTTC.